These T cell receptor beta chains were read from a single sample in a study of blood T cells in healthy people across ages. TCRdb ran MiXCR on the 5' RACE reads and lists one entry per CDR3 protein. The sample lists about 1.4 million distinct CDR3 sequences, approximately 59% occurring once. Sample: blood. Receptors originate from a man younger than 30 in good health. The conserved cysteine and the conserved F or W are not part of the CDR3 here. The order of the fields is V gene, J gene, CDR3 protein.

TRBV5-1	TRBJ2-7	ASSLWEGQNYEQY
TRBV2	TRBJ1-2	ASSDSPYGYT
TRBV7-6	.	ASSTPRSGNPSLETQY
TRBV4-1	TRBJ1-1	ASSQDGAPDTEAF
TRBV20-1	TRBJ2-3	SARFRTGPLWDTQY
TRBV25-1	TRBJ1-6	ASSEGLSSPLH
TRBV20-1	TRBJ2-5	SASSRPGLVEKTQY
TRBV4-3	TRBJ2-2	ASRPRLVIGELF
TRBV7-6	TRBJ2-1	ASSSAGPNNEQF
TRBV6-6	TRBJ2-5	ASGDPPRVWTQY
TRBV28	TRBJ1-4	ASSSPQGSRNEKLF
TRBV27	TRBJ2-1	ASGKGGRTPNEQF
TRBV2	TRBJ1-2	AISGTPSYGYT
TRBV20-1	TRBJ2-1	SAEDLSSYNEQF
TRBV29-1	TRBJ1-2	SVEKGQGYT
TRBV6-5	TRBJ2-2	ASSYSTSGLGPGELF
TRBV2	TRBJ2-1	ASSPNRPVPDNEQF
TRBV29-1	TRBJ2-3	SVAPDTQY
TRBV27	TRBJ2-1	ASSIGLVGFYNEQF
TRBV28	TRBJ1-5	ASRSWTGGYSNQPQH
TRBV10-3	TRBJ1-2	AISAGQGAYGYT
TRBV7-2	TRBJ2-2	ASSRLAVNGELF
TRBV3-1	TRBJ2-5	ASSQGPAETQY
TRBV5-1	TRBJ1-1	ASSVGQGFEAF
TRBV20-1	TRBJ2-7	SARAGDYEQY
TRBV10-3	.	AISDGGRPETQY
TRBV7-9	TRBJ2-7	ASSLTVYEQN
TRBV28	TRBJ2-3	ASSFTSGGATDTQY
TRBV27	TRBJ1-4	ASSLSISRAGDIGKLF
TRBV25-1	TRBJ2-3	ASTSGGTDTQY
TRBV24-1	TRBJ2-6	ATSDSAWDSGANVLT